Detailed here is one T cell receptor (beta chain). The assay was immunoSEQ multiplex PCR, and TCRdb's table has in-frame clones only and misses some. Among about 140,000 clones listed, 84% were seen once. The data were obtained in a study of blood T cell repertoires in COVID-19. Participant-reported clinical history was the basis for cohort assignment. Sequencing was done on a sample of PBMCs or T cells enriched from blood (not recorded which). The TCR originated in a woman in her forties or fifties with acute COVID-19.

DNA of the CDR3: TGTGCCAGCAGCCCCACGCGACTAGCGGGGAATGAGCAGTTCTTC. Its protein product is CASSPTRLAGNEQFF. This chain links TRBV9 with TRBJ2-1, with 11 bases lining up with TRBD2. The CDR3 runs to 15 residues. V dropped 4 bases and J dropped 7; count of bases not matched to a gene: 7. From germline, CDR1 is SGDLS and CDR2 YYNGEE. Using reference TRBV9 and TRBJ2-1 for the parts outside the CDR3, the full variable domain is DSGVTQTPKHLITATGQRVTLRCSPRSGDLSVYWYQQSLDQGLQFLIQYYNGEERAKGNILERFSAQQFPDLHSELNLSSLELGDSALYFCASSPTRLAGNEQFFGPGTRLTVL.